These T cell receptor beta chains were read from a single sample in a study of graft-versus-host responses after intestinal transplantation. Assay: immunoSEQ multiplex PCR; the TCRdb copy retains only in-frame clones and omits some. The sample contains about 120,000 clones, about 95% of which appear only once. Their target antigens are unknown. The source material was unstimulated CD8+ T cells sorted from spleen or lymph node cells, sampled before intestinal transplant. These receptors were collected from a human donor who received an intestinal transplant. CDR3s include the opening cysteine and the closing phenylalanine or tryptophan. A D gene is named only where the DNA matches it firmly. Clone size is shown for a subset of rows, as once, few, many or a class of expanded clone.

V: TRBV11-3
size: .
D: .
J: TRBJ2-7
DNA: TGTGCCAGCAGCCCTCCAGGGAGGTACGAGCAGTACTTC
CDR3: CASSPPGRYEQYF

V: TRBV19
size: .
D: .
J: TRBJ2-1
DNA: TGTGCCAGTAGTAGAAGTTACAATGAGCAGTTCTTC
CDR3: CASSRSYNEQFF

V: TRBV5-1
size: .
D: .
J: TRBJ2-1
DNA: TGCGCCAGCAGCTTTCTAGCTATAACAGCGGATGAGCAGTTCTTC
CDR3: CASSFLAITADEQFF

V: TRBV15
size: .
D: TRBD1
J: TRBJ2-3
DNA: TGTGCCACCAGCAGAGTAGGGGGCTTCACAGATACGCAGTATTTT
CDR3: CATSRVGGFTDTQYF

V: TRBV6-4
size: .
D: TRBD1
J: TRBJ2-7
DNA: TGTGCCAGCAGCGCCGGGACAGGTTCCTACGAGCAGTACTTC
CDR3: CASSAGTGSYEQYF

V: TRBV27
size: .
D: .
J: TRBJ1-1
DNA: TGTGCCAGCAGCCCTTTCGAGGTGAACACTGAAGCTTTCTTT
CDR3: CASSPFEVNTEAFF

V: TRBV28
size: .
D: .
J: TRBJ2-1
DNA: TGTGCCAGCAGTTTCAACGGGCGGGTTGCTGAGCAGTTCTTC
CDR3: CASSFNGRVAEQFF

V: TRBV2
size: .
D: .
J: TRBJ2-4
DNA: TGTGCCAGCAGTGAAGCGCCCAGGGAATTTGACATTCAGTACTTC
CDR3: CASSEAPREFDIQYF

V: TRBV6-6
size: .
D: .
J: TRBJ2-7
DNA: TGTGCCAGCAGTTACCAGGACGGGCGAGCCTACGAGCAGTACTTC
CDR3: CASSYQDGRAYEQYF

V: TRBV15
size: .
D: TRBD2
J: TRBJ2-5
DNA: TGTGCCACCAGCAGACGACGGGAGCGGGATGGTGGAGAGACCCAGTACTTC
CDR3: CATSRRRERDGGETQYF

V: TRBV9
size: once
D: .
J: TRBJ2-1
DNA: TGTGCCAGCAGCGCCTGGGACTCTTCGGGCAATGAGCAGTTCTTC
CDR3: CASSAWDSSGNEQFF

V: TRBV9
size: .
D: TRBD1
J: TRBJ1-4
DNA: TGTGCCAGCAGCGTAGGGACAGGGGGCACTAATGAAAAACTGTTTTTT
CDR3: CASSVGTGGTNEKLFF

V: TRBV28
size: .
D: TRBD1
J: TRBJ1-1
DNA: TGTGCCAGCAGTAGAGGGGACAGGGAGGTTACTGAAGCTTTCTTT
CDR3: CASSRGDREVTEAFF

V: TRBV5-6
size: .
D: TRBD1
J: TRBJ1-3
DNA: TGTGCCAGCAGCAAGACAGGGAGTGGAAACACCATATATTTT
CDR3: CASSKTGSGNTIYF

V: TRBV4-1
size: .
D: .
J: TRBJ2-1
DNA: TGCGCCAGCAGCCAAGAGCTTTATCGCTACAATGAGCAGTTCTTC
CDR3: CASSQELYRYNEQFF

V: TRBV5-4
size: .
D: .
J: TRBJ2-2
DNA: TGTGCCAGCAGCTTGGGAGTTAAATACACCGGGGAGCTGTTTTTT
CDR3: CASSLGVKYTGELFF

V: TRBV9
size: .
D: .
J: TRBJ2-3
DNA: TGTGCCAGCAGCGTAGCAGCGCCTAGCACAGATACGCAGTATTTT
CDR3: CASSVAAPSTDTQYF

V: TRBV28
size: .
D: .
J: TRBJ2-4
DNA: TGTGCCAGCAGTTTAGGGGGTGGGGGGGCCAAAAACATTCAGTACTTC
CDR3: CASSLGGGGAKNIQYF

V: TRBV9
size: .
D: TRBD2
J: TRBJ2-1
DNA: TGTGCCAGCAGCGCTAGCGGCCTTAACAATGAGCAGTTCTTC
CDR3: CASSASGLNNEQFF

V: TRBV6-1
size: .
D: .
J: TRBJ2-5
DNA: TGTGCCAGCAGTGAAGAGGGACGGGGACAAGAGACCCAGTACTTC
CDR3: CASSEEGRGQETQYF

V: TRBV7-9
size: .
D: .
J: TRBJ2-7
DNA: TGTGCCAGCAGCCCCATAGGGGTTACCTACGAGCAGTACTTC
CDR3: CASSPIGVTYEQYF

V: TRBV4-1
size: .
D: TRBD1
J: TRBJ1-4
DNA: TGCGCCAGCAGCCAAGAATCGACAGGGTACGGGGAAAAACTGTTTTTT
CDR3: CASSQESTGYGEKLFF

V: TRBV4-3
size: once
D: .
J: TRBJ2-7
DNA: TGCGCCAGCAGCCAAGAGAATGCTGGCTACGAGCAGTACTTC
CDR3: CASSQENAGYEQYF

V: TRBV15
size: .
D: .
J: TRBJ2-7
DNA: TGTGCCACCAGCAGAGGTGGGTCTCCGTCCTACGAGCAGTACTTC
CDR3: CATSRGGSPSYEQYF

V: TRBV2
size: .
D: .
J: TRBJ2-2
DNA: TGTGCCAGCAGTGGCGGCACCGGGGAGCTGTTTTTT
CDR3: CASSGGTGELFF

V: TRBV4-1
size: .
D: TRBD2
J: TRBJ2-1
DNA: TGCGCCAGCAGCCCCCGCCTAGCGGGAGGGCCCTACAATGAGCAGTTCTTC
CDR3: CASSPRLAGGPYNEQFF

V: TRBV19
size: .
D: .
J: TRBJ1-1
DNA: TGTGCCATCCGATCGACCGGGAACACTGAAGCTTTCTTT
CDR3: CAIRSTGNTEAFF

V: TRBV15
size: .
D: .
J: TRBJ1-1
DNA: TGTGCCACCAGCAGATCGGAAGGAGGTGGTGAAGCTTTCTTT
CDR3: CATSRSEGGGEAFF

V: TRBV4-2
size: .
D: .
J: TRBJ2-1
DNA: TGTGCCAGCAGCCGGTTTTTTGGGGGCGCCGTATACAATGAGCAGTTCTTC
CDR3: CASSRFFGGAVYNEQFF

V: TRBV6-5
size: .
D: .
J: TRBJ2-7
DNA: TGTGCCAGCAGTTACTCGGTACAGATTTCCTACGAGCAGTACTTC
CDR3: CASSYSVQISYEQYF

V: TRBV2
size: .
D: TRBD2
J: TRBJ2-3
DNA: TGTGCCAGCAGGAAGCGGGAATCGGATACGCAGTATTTT
CDR3: CASRKRESDTQYF

V: TRBV4-3
size: few
D: TRBD1
J: TRBJ1-1
DNA: TGCGCCAGCAGCCAAGAAGAGGGAGAAGACAGGGTGAACACTGAAGCTTTCTTT
CDR3: CASSQEEGEDRVNTEAFF

V: TRBV4-1
size: .
D: TRBD2
J: TRBJ2-6
DNA: TGCGCCAGCAGCCAAGATCGGCTAGCGGGCAACTCTGGGGCCAACGTCCTGACTTTC
CDR3: CASSQDRLAGNSGANVLTF

V: TRBV30
size: .
D: .
J: TRBJ1-1
DNA: TGTGCCCAAGGACGGGGGAGCACTGAAGCTTTCTTT
CDR3: CAQGRGSTEAFF

V: TRBV9
size: once
D: TRBD1
J: TRBJ1-3
DNA: TGTGCCAGCAGCGCCGGACAGGATCCGGGAAGGGCCATATATTTT
CDR3: CASSAGQDPGRAIYF

V: TRBV6-5
size: .
D: .
J: TRBJ1-1
DNA: TGTGCCAGCAAGCCGGGGGCGAACACTGAAGCTTTCTTT
CDR3: CASKPGANTEAFF

V: TRBV19
size: once
D: .
J: TRBJ2-7
DNA: TGTGCCAGTAGCCTAGGGACCGACCTAGGCTTGGATAACGAGCAGTACTTC
CDR3: CASSLGTDLGLDNEQYF

V: TRBV7-6
size: .
D: TRBD2
J: TRBJ2-1
DNA: TGTGCCAGCAGCTTAGGACTAGCGGGAGGCAATGAGCAGTTCTTC
CDR3: CASSLGLAGGNEQFF

V: TRBV27
size: .
D: TRBD1
J: TRBJ2-7
DNA: TGTGCCAGCAGTCTAGGACAGGGGACCACCTACGAGCAGTACTTC
CDR3: CASSLGQGTTYEQYF

V: TRBV4-3
size: .
D: .
J: TRBJ2-7
DNA: TGCGCCAGCAGCCAAGATCCCAGGGTGTACTACGAGCAGTACTTC
CDR3: CASSQDPRVYYEQYF